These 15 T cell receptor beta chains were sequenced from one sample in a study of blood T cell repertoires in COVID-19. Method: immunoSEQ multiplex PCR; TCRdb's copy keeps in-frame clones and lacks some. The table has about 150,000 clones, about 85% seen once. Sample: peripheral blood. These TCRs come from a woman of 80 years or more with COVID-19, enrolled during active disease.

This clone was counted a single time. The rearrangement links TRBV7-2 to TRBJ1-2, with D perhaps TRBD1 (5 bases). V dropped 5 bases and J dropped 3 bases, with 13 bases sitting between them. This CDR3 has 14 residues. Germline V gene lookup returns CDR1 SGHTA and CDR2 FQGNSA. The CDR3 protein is CASSPRRGYYGYTF. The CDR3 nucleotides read TGTGCCAGCAGCCCCCGGAGGGGCTACTATGGCTACACCTTC. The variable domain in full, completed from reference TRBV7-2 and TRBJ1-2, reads GAGVSQSPSNKVTEKGKDVELRCDPISGHTALYWYRQSLGQGLEFLIYFQGNSAPDKSGLPSDRFSAERTGGSVSTLTIQRTQQEDSAVYLCASSPRRGYYGYTFGSGTRLTVV.

In DNA form, the CDR3 reads TGTGCCAGCAGCAATGGACTAGCGGACCCCAACACCGGGGAGCTGTTTTTT. This gives the protein CASSNGLADPNTGELFF. The chain is built from TRBV2 and TRBJ2-2, with 10 bases fitting TRBD2. The CDR3 length is 17 residues. The ends lost 6 bases at V and 2 bases at J; junction bases unmatched: 9. In germline, CDR1 is SNHLY, CDR2 FYNNEI.

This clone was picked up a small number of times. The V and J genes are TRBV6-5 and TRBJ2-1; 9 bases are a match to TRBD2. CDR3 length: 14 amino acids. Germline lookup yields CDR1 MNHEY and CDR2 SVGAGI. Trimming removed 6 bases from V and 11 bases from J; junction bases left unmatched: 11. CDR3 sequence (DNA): TGTGCCAGCAGCTCAACTAGCGGGCCTTGGCAGCAGTTCTTC. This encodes CASSSTSGPWQQFF.

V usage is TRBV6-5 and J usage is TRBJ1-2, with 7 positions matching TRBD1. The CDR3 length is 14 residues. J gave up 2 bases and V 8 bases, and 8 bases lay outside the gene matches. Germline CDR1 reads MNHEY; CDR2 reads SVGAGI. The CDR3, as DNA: TGTGCCAGCTTCGGAGGACAGGCGAACTATGGCTACACCTTC. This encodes CASFGGQANYGYTF.

In DNA form, the CDR3 reads TGTGCCAGCAGCCTGCCCAGTTTGCACAACACAGATACGCAGTATTTT. Protein product: CASSLPSLHNTDTQYF. The rearrangement joins TRBV11-1 to TRBJ2-3; D not certain. CDR1 SGHAT and CDR2 FQDESV come from the germline V gene (reference sequence). Trimming left V 5 bases short and J 2 bases short, with 17 bases between. The length of the CDR3 is 16 residues.

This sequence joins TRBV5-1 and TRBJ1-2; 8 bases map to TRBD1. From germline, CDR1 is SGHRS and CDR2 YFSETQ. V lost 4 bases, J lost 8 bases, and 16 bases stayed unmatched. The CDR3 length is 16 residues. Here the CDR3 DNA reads TGCGCCAGCAGCCGCCGCCAAAGGGACAGGACTTTCGGCTACACCTTC. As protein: CASSRRQRDRTFGYTF. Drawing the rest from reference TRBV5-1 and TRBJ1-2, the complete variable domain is KAGVTQTPRYLIKTRGQQVTLSCSPISGHRSVSWYQQTPGQGLQFLFEYFSETQRNKGNFPGRFSGRQFSNSRSEMNVSTLELGDSALYLCASSRRQRDRTFGYTFGSGTRLTVV.

The CDR3 loop reads CASNSPQRADTQYF. The CDR3 DNA follows: TGTGCCAGCAACAGCCCGCAGAGGGCAGATACGCAGTATTTT. This chain connects TRBV19 to TRBJ2-3, with D maybe TRBD2 (5 bases). CDR3 length equals 14 residues. V gave up 9 bases and J gave up 4 bases, with 17 bases separating them. Germline V lookup: CDR1 LNHDA, CDR2 SQIVND (reference sequence).

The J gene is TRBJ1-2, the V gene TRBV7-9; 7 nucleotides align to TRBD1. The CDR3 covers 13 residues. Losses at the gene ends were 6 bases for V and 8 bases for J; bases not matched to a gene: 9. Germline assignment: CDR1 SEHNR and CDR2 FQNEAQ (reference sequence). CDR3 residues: CASRRETGNGYTF. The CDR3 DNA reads TGTGCCAGCAGGCGAGAGACAGGGAACGGCTACACCTTC.

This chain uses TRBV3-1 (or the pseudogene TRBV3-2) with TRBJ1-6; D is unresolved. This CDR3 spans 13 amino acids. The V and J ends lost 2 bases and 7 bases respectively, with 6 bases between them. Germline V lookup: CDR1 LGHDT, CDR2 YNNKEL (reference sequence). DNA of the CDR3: TGTGCCAGCAGCCAACTACTAAATTCACCCCTCCACTTT. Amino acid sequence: CASSQLLNSPLHF.

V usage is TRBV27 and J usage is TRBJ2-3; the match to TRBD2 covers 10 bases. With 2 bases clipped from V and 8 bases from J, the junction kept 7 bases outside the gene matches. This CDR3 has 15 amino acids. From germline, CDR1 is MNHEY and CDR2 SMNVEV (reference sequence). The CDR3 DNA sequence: TGTGCCAGCAGTTTAAAAGCGGGGGGGTCTGGTACGCAGTATTTT. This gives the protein CASSLKAGGSGTQYF.

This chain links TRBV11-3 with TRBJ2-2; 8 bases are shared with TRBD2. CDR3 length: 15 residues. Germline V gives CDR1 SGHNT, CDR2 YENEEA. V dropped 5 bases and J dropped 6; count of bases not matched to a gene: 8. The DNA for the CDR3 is TGTGCCAGCAGCCATCATAGCGGGGAGGCCGGGGAGCTGTTTTTT. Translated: CASSHHSGEAGELFF.

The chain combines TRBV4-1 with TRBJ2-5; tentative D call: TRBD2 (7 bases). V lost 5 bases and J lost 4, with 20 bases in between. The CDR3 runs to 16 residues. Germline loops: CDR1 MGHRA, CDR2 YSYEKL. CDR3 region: CASSLRGSGRGETQYF. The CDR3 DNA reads TGCGCCAGCAGCTTAAGGGGGTCGGGGAGGGGAGAGACCCAGTACTTC.

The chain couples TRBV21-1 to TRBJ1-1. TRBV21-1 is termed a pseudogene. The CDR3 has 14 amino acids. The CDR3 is CASSKTEVNTEAFF. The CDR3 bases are TGTGCCAGCAGCAAAACCGAGGTGAACACTGAAGCTTTCTTT.

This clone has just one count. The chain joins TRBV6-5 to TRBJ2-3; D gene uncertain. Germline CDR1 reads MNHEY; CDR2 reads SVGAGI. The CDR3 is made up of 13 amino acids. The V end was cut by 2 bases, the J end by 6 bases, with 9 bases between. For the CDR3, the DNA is TGTGCCAGCAGTTACATGGGCTCTGATACGCAGTATTTT. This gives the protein CASSYMGSDTQYF.

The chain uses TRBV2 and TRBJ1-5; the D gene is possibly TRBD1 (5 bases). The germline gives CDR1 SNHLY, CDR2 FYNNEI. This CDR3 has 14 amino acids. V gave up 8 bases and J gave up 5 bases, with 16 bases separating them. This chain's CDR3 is CASAPTDQYQPQHF. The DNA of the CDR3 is TGTGCCAGCGCGCCGACAGACCAATATCAGCCCCAGCATTTT.